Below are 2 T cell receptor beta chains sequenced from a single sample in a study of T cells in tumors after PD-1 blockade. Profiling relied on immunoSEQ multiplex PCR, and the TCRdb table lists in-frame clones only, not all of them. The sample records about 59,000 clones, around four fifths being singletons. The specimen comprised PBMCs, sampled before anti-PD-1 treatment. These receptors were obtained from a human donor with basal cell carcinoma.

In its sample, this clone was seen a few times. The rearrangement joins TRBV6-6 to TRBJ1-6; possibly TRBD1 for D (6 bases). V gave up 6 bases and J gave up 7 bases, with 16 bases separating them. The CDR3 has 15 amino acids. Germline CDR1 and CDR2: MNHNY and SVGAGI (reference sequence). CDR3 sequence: CASRPMDSLNSPLHF. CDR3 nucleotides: TGTGCCAGCAGGCCTATGGACAGCTTGAATTCACCCCTCCACTTT.

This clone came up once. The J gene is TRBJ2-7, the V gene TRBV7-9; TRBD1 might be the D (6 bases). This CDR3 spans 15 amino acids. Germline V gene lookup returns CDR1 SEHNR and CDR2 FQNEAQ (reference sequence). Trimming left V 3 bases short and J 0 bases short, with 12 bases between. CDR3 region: CASSLATGYSYEQYF. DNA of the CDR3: TGTGCCAGCAGCTTGGCTACAGGGTACTCCTACGAGCAGTACTTC.